The source of this TCR beta chain is a study of shared clonotypes between healthy human individuals. Across the study: A couple of female and a few male donors aged 18 to 49 were enrolled.

This clone was found once. No antigen is known for it. Produced via immunoSEQ multiplex PCR; TCRdb's table is partial and in-frame only. Among hundreds of thousands of clones listed, 95% to 96% were seen once. The V and J ends lost 1 base and 4 bases respectively, with 13 bases between them. The CDR3 is made up of 16 amino acids. The V gene's germline CDR1 is LNHDA and CDR2 SQIVND (reference sequence). Selected positively for CCR7 and CD45RO-negative, naive CD8 cells excluded terminally differentiated effector memory CD45RA+ cells. Notes on the study in general: Measured sharing among donors was expected to vary with sequencing depth. Clonotypes that were shared across a handful of donors made up 4.5% to 5% of naive CD4 clonotypes.

The sequence came from a woman in her 30s in good health. The chain links TRBV19 to TRBJ2-2, with D tentatively TRBD1 (6 bases). The specimen was naive CD8+ T cells sorted from blood. CDR3 sequence reads: CASSIATGIVTGELFF. The CDR3 nucleotides are TGTGCCAGTAGTATAGCTACAGGGATCGTCACCGGGGAGCTGTTTTTT.